This T cell receptor (beta chain) originates from a study of blood T cell repertoires in COVID-19. At the level of the study: Sites across the United States, Italy and Spain contributed samples from acute and convalescent COVID-19. PBMCs, B-cell-depleted T cells, or T cells were the source of the cDNA or gDNA that made up the material.

Sequenced by immunoSEQ multiplex PCR; TCRdb stores in-frame clones only, minus some. The data contain approximately 90,000 clones, about 79% of them seen just once; the ten biggest clones take up 25%. V was clipped by 1 base and J by 7 bases, with 17 bases between them. Germline assignment: CDR1 GTSNPN and CDR2 SVGIG (reference sequence). This CDR3 has 16 residues. This chain uses TRBV30 with TRBJ1-6; a weak D match, TRBD1 (5 bases). The sample was peripheral blood. The TCR comes from a man in his fifties or sixties with acute or convalescent COVID-19. The chain's CDR3 is CAWSADRAGLNSPLHF. CDR3 nucleotide sequence: TGTGCCTGGAGTGCCGACCGGGCAGGGTTAAATTCACCCCTCCACTTT.